The rows below give T cell receptor beta chains drawn from one sample of a study of blood T cell repertoires in COVID-19. Repertoires were generated with immunoSEQ multiplex PCR, while TCRdb's copy carries only in-frame clones and drops some. Of about 300,000 clones listed, around 90% are singletons. The sequenced material came from peripheral blood. Receptors were obtained from a man aged 18 to 35 with active or convalescent COVID-19. Both conserved end residues are part of each CDR3. D genes are given only for firm matches. Clone size is shown for a subset of rows, as once, few, many or a class of expanded clone.

DNA: TGTGCCAGCAGTTACTCGTCTTTTAGGCACAGAAAAAATTCACCCCTCCACTTT; CDR3: CASSYSSFRHRKNSPLHF; J: TRBJ1-6; V: TRBV6-2/TRBV6-3; D: .; size: few
DNA: TGTGCCAGCTCACCAGGGGGGGACTCCTACGAGCAGTACTTC; CDR3: CASSPGGDSYEQYF; J: TRBJ2-7; V: TRBV18; D: TRBD2; size: .
DNA: TGTGCCAGCAGTTCGGTCGGGGTGGACACTGAAGCTTTCTTT; CDR3: CASSSVGVDTEAFF; J: TRBJ1-1; V: TRBV27; D: .; size: .
DNA: TGCAGCGTTGGTAGGGGGAGCTCCTACGAGCAGTACTTC; CDR3: CSVGRGSSYEQYF; J: TRBJ2-7; V: TRBV29-1; D: .; size: .
DNA: TGTGCCAGCAGATCGGGACTAGCGGACACCGGGGAGCTGTTTTTT; CDR3: CASRSGLADTGELFF; J: TRBJ2-2; V: TRBV27; D: TRBD2; size: .
DNA: TGTGCCAGCAGCTTACTCCCTACAGGGGATGAGCAGTTCTTC; CDR3: CASSLLPTGDEQFF; J: TRBJ2-1; V: TRBV7-9; D: TRBD1; size: .
DNA: TGCGCCAGCAGCCCATCCACAGAGAACTACGAGCAGTACTTC; CDR3: CASSPSTENYEQYF; J: TRBJ2-7; V: TRBV4-1; D: .; size: .
DNA: TGTGCCAGCAGCTTCGAAGGGGGCAGCCAGCCCCAGCATTTT; CDR3: CASSFEGGSQPQHF; J: TRBJ1-5; V: TRBV5-6; D: TRBD1; size: .
DNA: TGTGCCAGCAGGGAAGCGGGGAGCACCGGGGAGCTGTTTTTT; CDR3: CASREAGSTGELFF; J: TRBJ2-2; V: TRBV11-2; D: TRBD2; size: .
DNA: TGTGCCAGCAGCAACCAGGGGGCCGGGGAGCTGTTTTTT; CDR3: CASSNQGAGELFF; J: TRBJ2-2; V: TRBV21-1; D: .; size: .
DNA: TGCGCCAGCAGCTTGGTCCCTACAGGGGGCGTCGAGCAGTACTTC; CDR3: CASSLVPTGGVEQYF; J: TRBJ2-7; V: TRBV5-1; D: TRBD1; size: .
DNA: TGTGCCAGCAGCCACTTTGGGGCGGGGGGCAACAATGAGCAGTTCTTC; CDR3: CASSHFGAGGNNEQFF; J: TRBJ2-1; V: TRBV6-4; D: TRBD2; size: .
DNA: TGTGCCAGCAGCGAGGACAGGGGGCCTACGTTGATAGAAGCTTTCTTT; CDR3: CASSEDRGPTLIEAFF; J: TRBJ1-1; V: TRBV7-9; D: TRBD1; size: .
DNA: TGTGCCACCATGACAGGGCCTGAAGTCTATGGCTACACCTTC; CDR3: CATMTGPEVYGYTF; J: TRBJ1-2; V: TRBV6-5; D: TRBD1; size: .
DNA: TGCAGTGCTAGTGCGGGGATCTCTGGAAACACCATATATTTT; CDR3: CSASAGISGNTIYF; J: TRBJ1-3; V: TRBV20-1; D: .; size: .
DNA: TGTGCCAGCAGCTTGAGGACTAGCGGGACGAATGAGCAGTTCTTC; CDR3: CASSLRTSGTNEQFF; J: TRBJ2-1; V: TRBV5-4; D: TRBD2; size: once
DNA: TGTGCCAGCACCCCCGGGACAGGGGGCAGCACAGATACGCAGTATTTT; CDR3: CASTPGTGGSTDTQYF; J: TRBJ2-3; V: TRBV7-9; D: TRBD1; size: few
DNA: TGTGCCAGCAGTGACTCCCCCCAGGCAAAGCAGTTCTTC; CDR3: CASSDSPQAKQFF; J: TRBJ2-1; V: TRBV6-4; D: .; size: .
DNA: TGTGCCAGCAGTTTCAGGGGTATTCAAAGTGGGGACCGAGACTTC; CDR3: CASSFRGIQSGDRDF; J: TRBJ2-5; V: TRBV28; D: .; size: .
DNA: TGTGCCAGCAGTCTCCGGACAGGGAAGGGCTATGGCTACACCTTC; CDR3: CASSLRTGKGYGYTF; J: TRBJ1-2; V: TRBV28; D: TRBD1; size: .
DNA: TGTGCCAGCAGCCAAGATCGGAGAGTACGAGATACGCAGTATTTT; CDR3: CASSQDRRVRDTQYF; J: TRBJ2-3; V: TRBV3-1/TRBV3-2; D: .; size: .
DNA: TGTGCCAGCTCACCGATAGGCCGGGACACTGAAGCTTTCTTT; CDR3: CASSPIGRDTEAFF; J: TRBJ1-1; V: TRBV18; D: .; size: .
DNA: TGTGCCAGCAGTTTATTCCCAGGGGGCGATGGCTACACCTTC; CDR3: CASSLFPGGDGYTF; J: TRBJ1-2; V: TRBV28; D: TRBD1; size: few
DNA: TGCGCCAGCAGCTTGGTTGTAAACACTGAAGCTTTCTTT; CDR3: CASSLVVNTEAFF; J: TRBJ1-1; V: TRBV5-1; D: .; size: .
DNA: TGTGCCAGCAGTGTGCAGGGCAGGGCAGGCTACACCTTC; CDR3: CASSVQGRAGYTF; J: TRBJ1-2; V: TRBV2; D: .; size: .
DNA: TGTGCCAGCAGTGAGAGCACGAACTACGAGCAGTACTTC; CDR3: CASSESTNYEQYF; J: TRBJ2-7; V: TRBV2; D: .; size: .
DNA: TGCGCCAGCAGCTCCACATCGGGACAGGGGAAGGAGCAGTACTTC; CDR3: CASSSTSGQGKEQYF; J: TRBJ2-7; V: TRBV5-1; D: TRBD1; size: .
DNA: TGTGCCAGCAGTCCGACAGGCTTGTATGGCTACACCTTC; CDR3: CASSPTGLYGYTF; J: TRBJ1-2; V: TRBV28; D: .; size: .
DNA: TGTGCCTCCCAGGGGACCTCCTACGAGCAGTACTTC; CDR3: CASQGTSYEQYF; J: TRBJ2-7; V: TRBV19; D: .; size: .
DNA: TGTGCCAGCAGCCGGACGGAGGGACTAGCCAAAAACATTCAGTACTTC; CDR3: CASSRTEGLAKNIQYF; J: TRBJ2-4; V: TRBV5-8; D: .; size: once
DNA: TGTGCCAGCAGTGAAGCGCTTCTCCAGGGGGAAAGATTCTTT; CDR3: CASSEALLQGERFF; J: TRBJ1-1; V: TRBV2; D: TRBD1; size: .
DNA: TGTGCCAGCAGCTTTTTACTAGCGGGGATAGATACGCAGTATTTT; CDR3: CASSFLLAGIDTQYF; J: TRBJ2-3; V: TRBV5-4; D: TRBD2; size: .
DNA: TGTGCCAGCAGTTCCCACGCGGGACAGTCTCAACAGCCCCAGCATTTT; CDR3: CASSSHAGQSQQPQHF; J: TRBJ1-5; V: TRBV6-2/TRBV6-3; D: TRBD1; size: .
DNA: TGTGCCAGCAGTGATTGGGACAGGGGTTATGGCTACACCTTC; CDR3: CASSDWDRGYGYTF; J: TRBJ1-2; V: TRBV6-4; D: TRBD1; size: .
DNA: TGTGCCAGCTCAACGGGATCCGTGGAGGAAGGCTCCTACGAGCAGTACTTC; CDR3: CASSTGSVEEGSYEQYF; J: TRBJ2-7; V: TRBV18; D: .; size: .
DNA: TGTGCCAGCAGCGTAGGGGACAGGCAAGGCTACGAGCAGTACTTC; CDR3: CASSVGDRQGYEQYF; J: TRBJ2-7; V: TRBV9; D: TRBD1; size: .
DNA: TGTGCCAGCAGGACAGGGAACACCGGGGAGCTGTTTTTT; CDR3: CASRTGNTGELFF; J: TRBJ2-2; V: TRBV9; D: .; size: .
DNA: TGTGCCAGCAGTACCCGGCAGGGGGCCTACGAGCAGTACTTC; CDR3: CASSTRQGAYEQYF; J: TRBJ2-7; V: TRBV27; D: TRBD1; size: .
DNA: TGTGCCAGCAGTCCGGGGGTATCTTGGGAGCAGTACTTC; CDR3: CASSPGVSWEQYF; J: TRBJ2-7; V: TRBV12-3/TRBV12-4; D: .; size: .
DNA: TGTGCCAGCAGCAACGACAGTATAGAAGCTTTCTTT; CDR3: CASSNDSIEAFF; J: TRBJ1-1; V: TRBV21-1; D: .; size: few
DNA: TGTGCCAGCAGCCCAAGCCCACAGGGATACAGTTCACCCCTCCACTTT; CDR3: CASSPSPQGYSSPLHF; J: TRBJ1-6; V: TRBV3-1/TRBV3-2; D: .; size: few
DNA: TGTGCCAGCAGCCCACAAGACAGTACCTATGGCTACACCTTC; CDR3: CASSPQDSTYGYTF; J: TRBJ1-2; V: TRBV7-9; D: .; size: .